This TCR beta chain originates from a study of cytomegalovirus exposure and HLA in healthy donors (dated by TCRdb to 2017 to 2019). Some background on the complete study: An earlier analysis of approximately 640 of the donors reported more than 250 Gb of sequence data and some 120 million unique TCR beta sequences from about 179 million T cells. The number of typed donors differed by locus: about 620-640 for A, B, C, DRB1 and DQB1; about 520 for DQA1; around 580 for DPA1; and about 450 for DPB1. Both class I and class II loci were covered by HLA typing, at four-digit resolution. Besides the first cohort of hundreds of subjects, a separate validation cohort made up of roughly 130 different subjects was used. The study used immunosequencing to profile the T cell repertoires of around 600 subjects and linked those repertoires to cytomegalovirus serostatus. To predict cytomegalovirus infection status, the study brought together high-throughput TCR immunosequencing, statistical association of individual TCRs with disease status, and machine learning. An early release covering more than 500 HLA-typed donors comprised approximately 300 gigabases of sequencing data and approximately 85 million unique TCR sequences. The study aimed to test whether signatures of past pathogen exposure could be identified by cataloging public T cell receptors. In the later analysis, no new phenotypic data were used to find candidate immune exposures; instead, reliance was placed on TCR beta sequences and their occurrence across donors. Across 398 genotyped donors of the cohort, an average of approximately 240,000 unique TCR beta nucleotide sequences per donor were sequenced, and roughly 17% of those sequences were non-productive. Donor age, sex, ethnicity and CMV serostatus were compiled together with the repertoire data. All discovery cohort repertoires had been generated using a single sequencing platform. Among the approximately 400 genotyped donors, roughly 80% belonged to the genetic ancestry cluster associated with self-reported Caucasian donors. A later genetic analysis took genome-wide SNP genotypes for about three fifths of the 666 donors and used that subset as a discovery cohort. To decide whether each TCR beta V gene segment behaved as functional or pseudogenic, an earlier analysis of fewer than 750 of the donors relied on high-throughput TCR beta sequencing. In a later analysis, previously published TCR beta repertoires from 550 to 750 donors were re-analyzed and high-resolution HLA genotyping was added so that TCR occurrence patterns could be studied. Four to six DR-DQ haplotypes were handled as single units for association and clustering because linkage in the cohort was strong. What the work shows at the level of the full study, not this receptor alone: Broadly in line with IMGT annotations, most TCR beta V segments showed up in productive rearrangements about 87% or about 30% of the time in an earlier analysis of around 600 of the donors. Because counts were too low, seventeen rarely observed V segments, including chromosome 9 orphons, were excluded from the earlier analysis of 587 of the donors. While some public TCRs were present in many individuals, most TCR sequences turned up only very rarely across donors. According to a later analysis, TCR association rates differed among HLA loci, with DRB1 alleles showing the most associated TCRs and HLA-C alleles showing the fewest. HLA typing was unavailable for some donors at each locus, so association tests used only the typed subset. A later analysis found that HLA-associated TCR beta chains were more clonally expanded and had lower generation probabilities than equally common non-associated chains. Specific HLA alleles were associated with 15,000 to 20,000 TCR beta sequences at a false discovery rate of 0.05 in a later analysis. A later analysis reported that several top co-occurrence clusters appeared linked to parvovirus B19, influenza, CMV and Epstein-Barr virus. Assigning TCR associations to individual alleles was difficult when HLA alleles, especially DR and DQ, strongly co-occurred. According to the authors, the approach could potentially be generalized to other disease states and immunological phenotypes. A further reported finding was that TCR beta sequences accurately predicted the HLA-A and HLA-B alleles for most subjects in the first cohort. Correlated functional status among segregating V segments might reflect linkage disequilibrium, but an unknown experimental factor could not be ruled out. A group of highly shared sequence variants was considered likely to be a technical artifact of the sequencing pipeline. Roughly uniform sequencing depth across donors was assumed in presence/absence analyses, although this assumption may not hold. The classifier was reported to diagnose cytomegalovirus status with high specificity and sensitivity in both the original cohort and the validation cohort. The only immune exposure information available for the cohort was CMV serostatus. V-gene and J-gene trimming of TCR beta chains was associated with a missense DCLRE1C variant in a later genetic analysis, and the association was replicated in an independent cohort. The study listed 164 TCR beta chains as associated with cytomegalovirus. Only TCR beta chains were sequenced in this cohort, and the absence of alpha or paired-chain data limited detectable features. According to a later analysis, most CMV-associated TCR beta chains appeared to be HLA-restricted, and the HLA associations seemed to be driven largely by CMV exposure. A few of the identified cytomegalovirus-associated TCR beta chains were confirmed in vitro to be specific for cytomegalovirus antigens. A later genetic analysis reported fewer N-insertions in productive TCRs among donors in an Asian-associated ancestry cluster than the approximately 670-donor mean.

The cohort consisted of approximately 690 healthy bone marrow donors. At the time of sampling, all cohort members were nominally healthy, though unrecorded immune exposures were likely present. The donor tested CMV seronegative and was one of the 352 seronegative cohort members. Every donor gave a peripheral blood sample, and the peripheral blood mononuclear cells from that sample were used for TCR beta sequencing. Genomic DNA was extracted from the blood cell samples with the Qiagen DNeasy Blood Extraction Kit. The library was obtained by the immunoSEQ multiplex PCR assay. For the multiplex PCR, a mixture combining 60 forward primers for TCR Vbeta segments and 13 reverse primers for TCR Jbeta segments was used. The CDR3 region of rearranged TCR beta genes was amplified from genomic DNA with a multiplex PCR assay. On the Illumina HiSeq System, the amplified TCR beta libraries were sequenced as 87-base-pair reads. Under the source paper's analysis protocol: A later analysis tallied 70 million to 100 million unique TCR beta chains across the 650 to 750 repertoires, and around 9.9 million of those chains were shared by two or more donors. Raw reads were error-corrected and collapsed into unique sequences with a nearest-neighbor algorithm that merged closely related sequences to remove PCR and sequencing errors. CDR3 sequences were aligned to IMGT reference sequences to assign V, D and J gene segments. For a sequence to be retained, a match of at least six nucleotides was required to both a V gene segment and a J gene segment. A rearrangement was called productive if the CDR3 had no stop codons and remained in frame with V and J, and every other rearrangement was called non-productive. CDR3 was defined by IMGT convention, running from the second conserved V-encoded cysteine to the conserved J-encoded phenylalanine. In an earlier analysis of around 600 of the donors, sequences lacking an unambiguous match to a single V gene segment were excluded. An earlier analysis of roughly 590 of the donors called V segments functional above 56.7% productive rearrangements and segregating when the between-donor standard deviation exceeded 5%. To diagnose cytomegalovirus status from the catalog of TCR beta chain sequences, a statistical classification framework was built. A later analysis assigned V and J genes by comparing TCR nucleotide sequences with IMGT/GENE-DB human TR gene sequences. In a later analysis, CDR3 sequences and most-parsimonious VDJ recombination scenarios were assigned using the TCRdist pipeline. A later analysis defined each TCR beta chain by its CDR3 amino acid sequence plus V-gene family, and excluded reads lacking a unique V-gene family. As a way to deal with suspected cross-contamination and a sequencing artifact, a later analysis dropped 450 to 600 nucleotide sequences that were highly shared and had low generation probability. A later analysis calculated a clonal expansion index for each public chain from normalized within-repertoire ranks of inferred template counts. Generation probabilities in a later analysis came from a VDJ recombination model fitted to out-of-frame rearrangements, and those results were checked against IGoR. A later analysis scored TCR-TCR, TCR-HLA and TCR-CMV co-occurrence with hypergeometric tests, applying a repertoire-size bias correction to TCR pairs. In a later analysis, false discovery rates were estimated by permuting HLA or CMV assignments 20 times. In a later analysis, co-occurring TCRs were grouped using DBSCAN, with TCRdist sequence similarity added in when clustering inside HLA-allele-positive subsets. Repertoires with fewer than 30,000 or more than 120,000 public chains were left out of co-occurrence clustering, as were about five repertoires with anomalous nucleotide sharing. Imported from immuneACCESS, the table was reduced by TCRdb to in-frame sequences with V and J called. These copies leave out some clones; in studies compared against another copy, an unresolved V gene accounts for under half, and the cause of the remainder is not known. V and J calls and clone size are copied from that table; D and trimming were computed from the DNA. This sample comprises 60,000 to 80,000 clones, approximately 60% of them detected only once. Around 2.8% of the sample lies in the top ten.

In the case of this clone: Its cognate antigen has yet to be identified. Base qualities are not recorded, but no much larger clone differs from it by a single base.

This receptor was identified in a man under 40 in good health and CMV-seronegative. Specimen: PBMCs.

The CDR3 loop reads CASSSSTGKGFGYTF. The base sequence is TGTGCCAGCAGCTCCTCGACAGGGAAGGGTTTTGGCTACACCTTC. The rearrangement joined TRBV7-6 to TRBJ1-2; the junction holds 7 bases that match TRBD1. CDR1 SGHVS and CDR2 FNYEAQ were looked up in the germline V gene. Including the terminal cysteine and phenylalanine, the CDR3 comprises 15 residues. Only the CDR3 DNA is retained, 45 bases long and in frame from the first base. Compared with germline, V lacks 4 bases and J lacks 7 bases; bases without a gene match: 12. Here the CDR3 is joined to the reference TRBV7-6 and TRBJ1-2 genes, and the full variable domain is: GAGVSQSPRYKVTKRGQDVALRCDPISGHVSLYWYRQALGQGPEFLTYFNYEAQQDKSGLPNDRFSAERPEGSISTLTIQRTEQRDSAMYRCASSSSTGKGFGYTFGSGTRLTVV.